The sequence of this TCR beta chain was determined in a study of long-term antiretroviral therapy in people with HIV. The assay used was immunoSEQ (version v3.0), run at survey level. Sequencing used immunoSEQ multiplex PCR; TCRdb keeps in-frame clones, though not all of them. The sample has around 25,000 clones; roughly 96% are singletons. The ends were cut back, 0 bases at V and 9 bases at J, with 11 bases in the middle. This CDR3 contains 13 residues. Per germline, CDR1 SGHAT and CDR2 FQNNGV. The gene calls are TRBV11-2 and TRBJ1-1, with no clear D. The sequenced sample was unsorted PBMCs, obtained less than 5 years after starting antiretroviral therapy. The receptor's source is a woman aged 50 to 65 with HIV. CDR3 coding DNA: TGTGCCAGCAGCTTAGATGGTGGCGGGAAAGCTTTCTTT. Translation: CASSLDGGGKAFF.